The rows below give T cell receptor beta chains drawn from one sample of a study of blood T cell repertoires in COVID-19. Produced via immunoSEQ multiplex PCR; TCRdb's table is partial and in-frame only. The sample has hundreds of thousands of clones, about 90% seen once. Material for sequencing was peripheral blood. These TCRs come from a man aged 18 to 29 with active or convalescent COVID-19. The CDR3 runs from the conserved cysteine through the conserved F or W. A D gene is named only where the DNA matches it firmly. The size entry is marked missing in some rows and otherwise reads once, few, many or a size class.

CDR3nt,CDR3aa,j_gene,abundance,v_gene,d_gene
TGTGCCTGGAGGGGATGGAGGAGGGAGTCAGCGAGCTCTGGGGCCAACGTCCTGACTTTC,CAWRGWRRESASSGANVLTF,TRBJ2-6,-,TRBV30,-
TGTGCCAGCAGCCAAACAGACAGCATACAAGAGACCCAGTACTTC,CASSQTDSIQETQYF,TRBJ2-5,-,TRBV4-2,-
TGTGCCAGCAGTTTACTAGCGGGAGGCCCCTCCTACGAGCAGTACTTC,CASSLLAGGPSYEQYF,TRBJ2-7,-,TRBV27,TRBD2
TGCGCCAGCAGCTTGGGGCTAGCGGGCTATGAGCAGTTCTTC,CASSLGLAGYEQFF,TRBJ2-1,-,TRBV5-1,TRBD2
TGTGCCAGCAGCGATTCCTCCGGGACAGGGTCGTACGAGCAGTACTTC,CASSDSSGTGSYEQYF,TRBJ2-7,-,TRBV28,TRBD1
TGTGCCAGCTCACCACAGGCGGGGGTAAACTATGGCTACACCTTC,CASSPQAGVNYGYTF,TRBJ1-2,-,TRBV18,-
TGTGCCAGCTCACCACTCGGGGGCACCGGGACTAGAAAGATTTACGAGCAGTACTTC,CASSPLGGTGTRKIYEQYF,TRBJ2-7,-,TRBV18,TRBD2
TGTGCCAGCAGCTTGGCGGTCCTAGCCGATACGCAGTATTTT,CASSLAVLADTQYF,TRBJ2-3,-,TRBV5-4,-
TGTGCCTGGAGTGGGGGACAGGGTCGGATGGATACGCAGTATTTT,CAWSGGQGRMDTQYF,TRBJ2-3,-,TRBV30,TRBD1
TGTGCCAGCAGCTTAGGAGGTGGGAATCAGCCCCAGCATTTT,CASSLGGGNQPQHF,TRBJ1-5,-,TRBV7-9,-
TGTGCCAGCAGTCGAGGACAGGGCCATGGCTACACCTTC,CASSRGQGHGYTF,TRBJ1-2,once,TRBV5-4,TRBD1
TGTGCCAGCAGCTTAGGGACAGGGCGTTGGGAGGAGCAGTTCTTC,CASSLGTGRWEEQFF,TRBJ2-1,-,TRBV11-3,TRBD1
TGTGCCAGCAGTTTAGAAGGGAGGGGCACTGAAGCTTTCTTT,CASSLEGRGTEAFF,TRBJ1-1,-,TRBV28,-
TGTGCCAGCAGCGGGACACAAAGCAATCAGCCCCAGCATTTT,CASSGTQSNQPQHF,TRBJ1-5,-,TRBV2,-
TGTGCCAGCAGTTGGGACAGGGTCTCCTATAATTCACCCCTCCACTTT,CASSWDRVSYNSPLHF,TRBJ1-6,-,TRBV6-2/TRBV6-3,TRBD1
TGTGCCAGCAGTTACCCTTACACTGAAGCTTTCTTT,CASSYPYTEAFF,TRBJ1-1,few,TRBV6-2/TRBV6-3,-
TGTGCCAGAAGCGGGGGACAGGGGGACTATGGCTACACCTTC,CARSGGQGDYGYTF,TRBJ1-2,once,TRBV5-3,TRBD1
TGTGCCAGCAGTCCCCGGGACACGGCTGATTCCGGGGAGCTGTTTTTT,CASSPRDTADSGELFF,TRBJ2-2,-,TRBV6-6,-
TGTGCCAGCAGCTTAGGCGGGCCCTACGAGCAGTACTTC,CASSLGGPYEQYF,TRBJ2-7,few,TRBV7-9,-
TGTGCCAGTAGTCCGACAGGGAATGGCTACACCTTC,CASSPTGNGYTF,TRBJ1-2,-,TRBV19,TRBD1
TGTGCCAGCAGTAACCCTTTCGCGGCCCAGGGGAAGATGGCTTTCTTT,CASSNPFAAQGKMAFF,TRBJ1-1,-,TRBV6-2/TRBV6-3,-
TGTGCCAGCAGCATCGACAGTACAAATCAGCCCCAGCATTTT,CASSIDSTNQPQHF,TRBJ1-5,once,TRBV11-2,-
TGTGCCAGCAGTGAAAAGGGCGGGAACTATGGCTACACCTTC,CASSEKGGNYGYTF,TRBJ1-2,-,TRBV25-1,-